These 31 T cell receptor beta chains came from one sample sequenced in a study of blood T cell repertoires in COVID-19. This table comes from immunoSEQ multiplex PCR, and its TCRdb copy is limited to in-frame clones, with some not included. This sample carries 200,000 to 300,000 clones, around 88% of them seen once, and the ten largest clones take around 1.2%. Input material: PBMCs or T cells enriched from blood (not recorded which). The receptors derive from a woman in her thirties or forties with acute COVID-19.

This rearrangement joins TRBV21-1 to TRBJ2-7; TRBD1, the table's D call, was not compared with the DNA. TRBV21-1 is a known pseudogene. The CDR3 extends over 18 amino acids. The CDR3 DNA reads TGTGCCAGCAGCAAGCCTCTCTCAGGTGGCAGGGGAACCTACGAGCAGTACTTC. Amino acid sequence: CASSKPLSGGRGTYEQYF.

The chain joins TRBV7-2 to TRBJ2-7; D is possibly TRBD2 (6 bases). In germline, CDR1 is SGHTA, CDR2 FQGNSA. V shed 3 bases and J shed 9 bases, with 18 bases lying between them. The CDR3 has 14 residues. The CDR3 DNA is TGTGCCAGCAGCTTTGGGACTTGGGACCTTCGGCAGTACGTC. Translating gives CASSFGTWDLRQYV.

The CDR3 region has the DNA TGTGCCAGTAGAACAGGACTGGGGGCTACCTATGGCTACACCTTC. Translation gives CASRTGLGATYGYTF. The rearrangement uses TRBV19 and TRBJ1-2, with D tentatively TRBD1 (6 bases). CDR3 length equals 15 residues. Germline lookup yields CDR1 LNHDA and CDR2 SQIVND (reference sequence). The germline V and J ends were trimmed by 6 bases and 4 bases, with 18 bases remaining between them.

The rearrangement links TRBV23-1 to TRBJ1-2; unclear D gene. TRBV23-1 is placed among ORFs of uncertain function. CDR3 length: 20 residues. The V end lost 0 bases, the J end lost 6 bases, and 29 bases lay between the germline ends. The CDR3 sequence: CASSQSGQYPHRTLSDGYTF. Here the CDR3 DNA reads TGCGCCAGCAGTCAATCTGGGCAGTACCCCCACCGAACGCTTTCAGATGGCTACACCTTC.

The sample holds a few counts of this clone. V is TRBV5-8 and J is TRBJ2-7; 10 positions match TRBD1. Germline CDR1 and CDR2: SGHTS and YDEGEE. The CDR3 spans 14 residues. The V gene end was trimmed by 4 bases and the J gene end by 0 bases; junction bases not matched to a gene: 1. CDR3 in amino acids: CASSRTGGSYEQYV. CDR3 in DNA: TGTGCCAGCAGCCGGACAGGGGGCTCCTACGAGCAGTACGTC.

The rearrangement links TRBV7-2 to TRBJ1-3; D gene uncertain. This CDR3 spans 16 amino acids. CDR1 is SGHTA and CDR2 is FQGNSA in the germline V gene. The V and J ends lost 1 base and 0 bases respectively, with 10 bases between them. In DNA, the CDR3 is TGTGCCAGCAGCTTAGGGGCACCGGTCTCTGGAAACACCATATATTTT. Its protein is CASSLGAPVSGNTIYF.

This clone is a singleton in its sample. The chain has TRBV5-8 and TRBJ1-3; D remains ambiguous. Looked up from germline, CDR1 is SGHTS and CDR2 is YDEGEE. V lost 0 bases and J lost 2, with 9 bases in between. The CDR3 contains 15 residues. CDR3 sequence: CASSLGDIPGNTIYF. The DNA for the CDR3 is TGTGCCAGCAGCTTGGGAGACATTCCTGGAAACACCATATATTTT.

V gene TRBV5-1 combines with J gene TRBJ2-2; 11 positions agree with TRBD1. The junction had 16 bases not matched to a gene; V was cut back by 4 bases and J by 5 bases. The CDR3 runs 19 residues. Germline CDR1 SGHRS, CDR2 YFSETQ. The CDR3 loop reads CASSPVPLGGTGGTGELFF. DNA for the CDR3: TGCGCCAGCAGCCCAGTACCCCTGGGGGGGACAGGGGGAACCGGGGAGCTGTTTTTT.

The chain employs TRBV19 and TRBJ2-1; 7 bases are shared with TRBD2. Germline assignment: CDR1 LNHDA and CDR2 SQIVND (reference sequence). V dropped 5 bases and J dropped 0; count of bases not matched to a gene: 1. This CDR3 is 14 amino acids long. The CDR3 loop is CASSGGSSYNEQFF. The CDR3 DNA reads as TGTGCCAGTAGTGGCGGGAGCTCCTACAATGAGCAGTTCTTC.

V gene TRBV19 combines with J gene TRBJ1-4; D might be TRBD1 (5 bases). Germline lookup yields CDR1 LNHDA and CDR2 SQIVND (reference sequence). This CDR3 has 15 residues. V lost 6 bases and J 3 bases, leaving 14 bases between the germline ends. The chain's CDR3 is CASSDWGGPNEKLFF. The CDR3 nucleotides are TGTGCCAGTAGCGACTGGGGGGGTCCTAATGAAAAACTGTTTTTT. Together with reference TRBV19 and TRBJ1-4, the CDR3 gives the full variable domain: DGGITQSPKYLFRKEGQNVTLSCEQNLNHDAMYWYRQDPGQGLRLIYYSQIVNDFQKGDIAEGYSVSREKKESFPLTVTSAQKNPTAFYLCASSDWGGPNEKLFFGSGTQLSVL.

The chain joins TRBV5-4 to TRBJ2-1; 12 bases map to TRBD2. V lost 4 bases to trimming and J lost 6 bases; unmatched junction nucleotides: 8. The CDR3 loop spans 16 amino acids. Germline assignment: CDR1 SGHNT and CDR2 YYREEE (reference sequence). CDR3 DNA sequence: TGTGCCAGCAGCAAAAGACTAGCGGGAGACATCAATGAGCAGTTCTTC. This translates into CASSKRLAGDINEQFF.

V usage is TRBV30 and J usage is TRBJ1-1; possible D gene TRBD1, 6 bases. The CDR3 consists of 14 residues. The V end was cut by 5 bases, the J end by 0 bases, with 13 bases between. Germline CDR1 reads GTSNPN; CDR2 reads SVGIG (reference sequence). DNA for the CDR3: TGTGCCTGGCTTCGTGACAGGCTGAACACTGAAGCTTTCTTT. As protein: CAWLRDRLNTEAFF. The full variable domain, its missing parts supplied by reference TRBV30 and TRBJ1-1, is SQTIHQWPATLVQPVGSPLSLECTVEGTSNPNLYWYRQAAGRGLQLLFYSVGIGQISSEVPQNLSASRPQDRQFILSSKKLLLSDSGFYLCAWLRDRLNTEAFFGQGTRLTVV.

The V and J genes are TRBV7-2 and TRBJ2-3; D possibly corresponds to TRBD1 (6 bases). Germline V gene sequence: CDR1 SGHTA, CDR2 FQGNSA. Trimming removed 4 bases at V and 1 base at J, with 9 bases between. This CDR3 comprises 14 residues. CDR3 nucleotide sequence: TGTGCCAGCAGCTCCGCAGGGGGCACAGATACGCAGTATTTT. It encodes CASSSAGGTDTQYF.

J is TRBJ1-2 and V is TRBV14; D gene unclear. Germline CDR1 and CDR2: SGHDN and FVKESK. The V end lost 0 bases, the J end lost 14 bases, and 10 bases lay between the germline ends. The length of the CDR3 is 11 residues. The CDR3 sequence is CASSQDSSLTF. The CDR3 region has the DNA TGTGCCAGCAGCCAAGATTCTAGCCTAACCTTC.

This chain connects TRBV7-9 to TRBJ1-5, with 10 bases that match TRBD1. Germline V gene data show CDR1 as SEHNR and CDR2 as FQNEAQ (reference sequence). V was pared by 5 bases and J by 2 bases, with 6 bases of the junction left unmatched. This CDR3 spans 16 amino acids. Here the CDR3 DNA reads TGTGCCAGCAGCCCAACGACAGGGGGCGGCAATCAGCCCCAGCATTTT. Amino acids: CASSPTTGGGNQPQHF. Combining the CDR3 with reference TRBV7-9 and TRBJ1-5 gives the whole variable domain DTGVSQNPRHKITKRGQNVTFRCDPISEHNRLYWYRQTLGQGPEFLTYFQNEAQLEKSRLLSDRFSAERPKGSFSTLEIQRTEQGDSAMYLCASSPTTGGGNQPQHFGDGTRLSIL.

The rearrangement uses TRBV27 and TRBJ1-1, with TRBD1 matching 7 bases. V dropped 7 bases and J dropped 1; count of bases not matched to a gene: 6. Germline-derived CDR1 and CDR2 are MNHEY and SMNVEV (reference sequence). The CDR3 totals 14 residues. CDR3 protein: CASNDRDPNTEAFF. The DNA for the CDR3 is TGTGCCAGCAACGACAGGGACCCGAACACTGAAGCTTTCTTT.

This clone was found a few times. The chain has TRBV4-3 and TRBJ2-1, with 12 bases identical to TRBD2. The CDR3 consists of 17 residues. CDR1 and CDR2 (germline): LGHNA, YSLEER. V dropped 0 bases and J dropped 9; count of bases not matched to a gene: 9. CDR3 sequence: CASSQDPEGLAGREQFF. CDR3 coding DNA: TGCGCCAGCAGCCAAGATCCAGAGGGACTAGCGGGTCGTGAGCAGTTCTTC.

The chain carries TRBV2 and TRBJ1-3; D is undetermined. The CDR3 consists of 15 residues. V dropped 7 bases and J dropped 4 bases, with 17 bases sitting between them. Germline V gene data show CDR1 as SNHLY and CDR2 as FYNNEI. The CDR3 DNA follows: TGTGCCAGCATTTTGACAACCATTACAGGAAACACCATATATTTT. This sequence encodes CASILTTITGNTIYF.

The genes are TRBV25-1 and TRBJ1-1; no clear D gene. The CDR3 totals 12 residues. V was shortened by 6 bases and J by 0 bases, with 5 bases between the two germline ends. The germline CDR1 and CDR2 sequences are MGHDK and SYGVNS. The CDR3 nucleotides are TGTGCCAGCAGAGGAGTGAACACTGAAGCTTTCTTT. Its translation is CASRGVNTEAFF.

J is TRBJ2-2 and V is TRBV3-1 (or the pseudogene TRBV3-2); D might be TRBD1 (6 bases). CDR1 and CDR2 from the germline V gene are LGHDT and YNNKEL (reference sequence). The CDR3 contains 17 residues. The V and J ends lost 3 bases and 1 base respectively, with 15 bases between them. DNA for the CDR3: TGTGCCAGCAGCCACTCCTTTACAGGGAAGAACACCGGGGAGCTGTTTTTT. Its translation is CASSHSFTGKNTGELFF.

In nucleotides, the CDR3 is TGTGCCAGTGGGAGGACTAGCGGCGCCTACGAGCAGTACTTC. This translates into CASGRTSGAYEQYF. This sequence joins TRBV3-1 (or the pseudogene TRBV3-2) and TRBJ2-7; the match to TRBD2 covers 10 bases. The CDR3 is made up of 14 amino acids. Germline-derived CDR1 and CDR2 are LGHDT and YNNKEL (reference sequence). J lost 2 bases, V lost 9 bases, and 7 bases had no gene match.

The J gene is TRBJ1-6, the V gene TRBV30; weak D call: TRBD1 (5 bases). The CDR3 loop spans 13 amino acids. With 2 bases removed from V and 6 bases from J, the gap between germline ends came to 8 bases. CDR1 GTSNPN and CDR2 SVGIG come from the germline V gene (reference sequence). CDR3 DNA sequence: TGTGCCTGGAGTAGACAGACTAATTCACCCCTCCACTTT. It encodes CAWSRQTNSPLHF.

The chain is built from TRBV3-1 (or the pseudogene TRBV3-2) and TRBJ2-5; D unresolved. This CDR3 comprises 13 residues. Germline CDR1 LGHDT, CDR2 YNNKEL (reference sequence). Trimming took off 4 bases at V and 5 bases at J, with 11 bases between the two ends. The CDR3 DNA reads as TGTGCCAGCAGCCGTACTCAGGCGGAGACCCAGTACTTC. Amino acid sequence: CASSRTQAETQYF.

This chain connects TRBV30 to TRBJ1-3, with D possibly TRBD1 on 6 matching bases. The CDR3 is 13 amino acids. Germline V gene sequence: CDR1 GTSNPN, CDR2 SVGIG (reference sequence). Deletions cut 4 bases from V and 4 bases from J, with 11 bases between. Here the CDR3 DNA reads TGTGCCTGGACCAGGGGATCCGGAAACACCATATATTTT. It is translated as CAWTRGSGNTIYF.

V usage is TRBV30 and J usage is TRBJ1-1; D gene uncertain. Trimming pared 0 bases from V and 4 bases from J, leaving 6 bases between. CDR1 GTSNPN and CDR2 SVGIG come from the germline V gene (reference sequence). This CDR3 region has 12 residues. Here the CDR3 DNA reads TGTGCCTGGAGTGTAATGGCCACTGAAGCTTTCTTT. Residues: CAWSVMATEAFF.

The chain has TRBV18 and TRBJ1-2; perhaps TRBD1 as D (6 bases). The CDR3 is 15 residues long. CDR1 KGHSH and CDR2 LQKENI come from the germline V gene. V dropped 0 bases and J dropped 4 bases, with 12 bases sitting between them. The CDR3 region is CASSPPKQGIYGYTF. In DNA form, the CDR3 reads TGTGCCAGCTCACCACCAAAACAGGGTATCTATGGCTACACCTTC.

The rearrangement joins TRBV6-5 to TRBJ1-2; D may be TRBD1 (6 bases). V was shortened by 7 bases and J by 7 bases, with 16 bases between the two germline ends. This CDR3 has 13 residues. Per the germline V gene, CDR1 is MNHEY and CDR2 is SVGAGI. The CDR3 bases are TGTGCCAGCAAGAAAAACAGGGCTGGTGGCTACACCTTC. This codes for CASKKNRAGGYTF.

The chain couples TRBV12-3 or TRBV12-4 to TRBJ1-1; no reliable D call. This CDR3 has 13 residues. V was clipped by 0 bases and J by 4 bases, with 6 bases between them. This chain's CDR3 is CASSLASFTEAFF. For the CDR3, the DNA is TGTGCCAGCAGTTTAGCGAGCTTCACTGAAGCTTTCTTT.

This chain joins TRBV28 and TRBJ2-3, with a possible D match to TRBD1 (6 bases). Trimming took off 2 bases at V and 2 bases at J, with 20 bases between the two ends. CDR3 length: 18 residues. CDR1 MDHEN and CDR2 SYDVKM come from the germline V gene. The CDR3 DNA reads TGTGCCAGCAGTTTACGTCGCTGGGCAGGGGATTCCACAGATACGCAGTATTTT. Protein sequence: CASSLRRWAGDSTDTQYF.

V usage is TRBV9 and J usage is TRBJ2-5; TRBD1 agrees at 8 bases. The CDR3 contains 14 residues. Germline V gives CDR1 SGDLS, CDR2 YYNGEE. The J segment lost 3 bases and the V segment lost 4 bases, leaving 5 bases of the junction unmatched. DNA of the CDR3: TGTGCCAGCAGCCGGGGACAGGCCGAAGAGACCCAGTACTTC. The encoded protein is CASSRGQAEETQYF. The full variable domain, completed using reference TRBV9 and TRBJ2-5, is DSGVTQTPKHLITATGQRVTLRCSPRSGDLSVYWYQQSLDQGLQFLIQYYNGEERAKGNILERFSAQQFPDLHSELNLSSLELGDSALYFCASSRGQAEETQYFGPGTRLLVL.

The CDR3 nucleotides read TGTGCCAGCAGCTCAGGGGTGTTCCCCGATACGCAGTATTTT. It translates to CASSSGVFPDTQYF. The rearrangement uses TRBV7-9 and TRBJ2-3; possibly TRBD1 for D (6 bases). The ends were cut back, 4 bases at V and 6 bases at J, with 14 bases in the middle. This CDR3 region has 14 residues. Per germline, CDR1 SEHNR and CDR2 FQNEAQ (reference sequence).